These T cell receptor beta chains were read from a single sample in a study of blood T cell repertoires in COVID-19. The protocol was immunoSEQ multiplex PCR, while the TCRdb copy is restricted to in-frame clones and leaves out a portion. The table has around 260,000 clones, 85% to 90% seen once. Sequenced material: peripheral blood. The receptor source for this set is a woman aged 40 to 50 who had recovered from COVID-19. Both conserved end residues are part of each CDR3. Each record gives: D gene, J gene, clone size, V gene, CDR3 DNA, CDR3 protein. D genes are given only for firm matches. Clone size is stated in some rows and not others, as once, few, many or a class when expanded.

- TRBJ1-5 - TRBV12-3/TRBV12-4 TGTGCCAGCAGTTTAAACAGACATCAGCCCCAGCATTTT CASSLNRHQPQHF
TRBD1 TRBJ2-1 - TRBV5-1 TGCGCCAGCAGCCTAGACAGGGATGAGCAGTTCTTC CASSLDRDEQFF
TRBD1 TRBJ2-1 many TRBV5-1 TGCGCCAGCAGCAGTACCGGGACAGTCTCCTACAATGAGCAGTTCTTC CASSSTGTVSYNEQFF
TRBD1 TRBJ2-7 - TRBV5-1 TGCGCCAGCAGCTTGGAGGGACAGACCTACGAGCAGTACTTC CASSLEGQTYEQYF
- TRBJ1-5 - TRBV19 TGTGCCAGTACGAATTGGCCCCAGCCCCAGCATTTT CASTNWPQPQHF
- TRBJ1-6 - TRBV5-5 TGTGCCAGCAGCTCCCGGTATGGTAATTCACCCCTCCACTTT CASSSRYGNSPLHF
- TRBJ1-1 few TRBV6-5 TGTGCCAGCAGTTACTCGGGAGGGAACACTGAAGCTTTCTTT CASSYSGGNTEAFF
- TRBJ2-1 once TRBV18 TGTGCCAGCTCACCACCGGGGGGGCCCTCCTACAATGAGCAGTTCTTC CASSPPGGPSYNEQFF
- TRBJ2-5 few TRBV18 TGTGCCAGCTCACCAATACTCCAAGAGACCCAGTACTTC CASSPILQETQYF
TRBD1 TRBJ1-1 once TRBV29-1 TGCAGCGTTAAGGGACAGTTTTTGGATGAAGCTTTCTTT CSVKGQFLDEAFF
- TRBJ2-2 - TRBV5-5 TGTGCCAGCAGCTTGTATCGCTACGTGGCCGGGGAGCTGTTTTTT CASSLYRYVAGELFF
TRBD1 TRBJ1-4 - TRBV27 TGTGCCAGCAGTTACCGGACAGGGGGCGGGAAGGGAAAACTGTTTTTT CASSYRTGGGKGKLFF
TRBD1 TRBJ1-6 - TRBV7-2 TGTGCCAGCAGCCGGAGGAGACAGGGTAGCTCCTATAATTCACCCCTCCACTTT CASSRRRQGSSYNSPLHF
TRBD2 TRBJ2-7 - TRBV6-2/TRBV6-3 TGTGCCAGCAGTCCGCTCCCCGGACTAGCGGGAACCTACGAGCAGTACTTC CASSPLPGLAGTYEQYF
TRBD2 TRBJ2-7 - TRBV19 TGTGCCAGTAGTAAACTAGCGAAGATTTTTGAGCAGTACTTC CASSKLAKIFEQYF
- TRBJ1-2 once TRBV7-9 TGTGCCAGCAGCCCCTCTCACGGGGGAGGCTACACCTTC CASSPSHGGGYTF
- TRBJ1-1 many TRBV5-1 TGCGCCAGCAGCTTGGAGAGGGCTGAAGCTTTCTTT CASSLERAEAFF
TRBD1 TRBJ2-5 - TRBV9 TGTGCCAGCAGCGTACCAATAGCAGGGGGCGAGGAAGAGACCCAGTACTTC CASSVPIAGGEEETQYF
- TRBJ1-1 few TRBV19 TGTGCCAGTATTTCATGGGGGGGGCGGACTGAAGCTTTCTTT CASISWGGRTEAFF
TRBD1 TRBJ1-3 few TRBV5-1 TGCGCCAGCAGCACAGGGGGTTACTCTGGAAACACCATATATTTT CASSTGGYSGNTIYF
- TRBJ2-1 - TRBV29-1 TGCAGCGTTCGGACTCGCTTAGGGTATTACAATGAGCAGTTCTTC CSVRTRLGYYNEQFF
TRBD1 TRBJ1-2 - TRBV7-9 TGTGCCAGCAGCTCGGGACAGCCTAGTAGCTATGGCTACACCTTC CASSSGQPSSYGYTF
- TRBJ1-5 - TRBV20-1 TGCAGTGCTAGTGCGGGAATCAATCAGCCCCAGCATTTT CSASAGINQPQHF
TRBD2 TRBJ2-7 - TRBV4-3 TGCGCCAGCAGCCCCAGACTAGCGGGGGGGAACGAGCAGTACTTC CASSPRLAGGNEQYF
TRBD1 TRBJ1-2 - TRBV2 TGTGCCAGCAGCCCTGGACAGGGCTATGGCTACACCTTC CASSPGQGYGYTF
TRBD1 TRBJ2-7 - TRBV29-1 TGCAGCGTTGGAGGGGGCTCAGGCGAGCAGTACTTC CSVGGGSGEQYF
- TRBJ1-1 - TRBV4-3 TGCGCCAGCAGCCACAATTCAAGGGGCACTGAAGCTTTCTTT CASSHNSRGTEAFF
- TRBJ1-6 - TRBV7-6 TGTGCCAGCAGCCCCCGAGGCGATTCACCCCTCCACTTT CASSPRGDSPLHF
TRBD2 TRBJ2-1 once TRBV4-3 TGCGCCAGCAGCCGGAACTGGGGGGGGTCCTACAATGAGCAGTTCTTC CASSRNWGGSYNEQFF
TRBD1 TRBJ2-7 - TRBV4-3 TGCGCCAGCAGCCATGGACAGGGGTACGAGCAGTACTTC CASSHGQGYEQYF
TRBD1 TRBJ2-4 many TRBV7-3 TGTGCCAGCAGCTTGACAGGGGTTCGAGACATTCAGTACTTC CASSLTGVRDIQYF
- TRBJ1-1 few TRBV7-2 TGTGCCAGCAGCTTTGCGGGCGCAGGTGTGAACACTGAAGCTTTCTTT CASSFAGAGVNTEAFF
TRBD1 TRBJ1-3 few TRBV7-7 TGTGCCAGCAGCTTAGCGCAGGGGGCTGGAAACACCATATATTTT CASSLAQGAGNTIYF
- TRBJ1-6 - TRBV10-3 TGTGCCGTCAAAACGGAGCCCACGAATTCACCCCTCCACTTT CAVKTEPTNSPLHF
TRBD2 TRBJ2-1 - TRBV5-1 TGCGCCAGCAGCACACGTGACGGGGGGGCCTACAATGAGCAGTTCTTC CASSTRDGGAYNEQFF
- TRBJ1-2 - TRBV6-5 TGTGCCAGCATCCAACTTGCTTTCTATGGCTACACCTTC CASIQLAFYGYTF
- TRBJ1-1 - TRBV7-9 TGTGCCAGCAGGACGACAGAGAACACTGAAGCTTTCTTT CASRTTENTEAFF
- TRBJ1-4 once TRBV5-6 TGTGCCAGCAGCTTGGAACCGCGAGGTGAAAAACTGTTTTTT CASSLEPRGEKLFF
TRBD1 TRBJ1-4 - TRBV10-3 TGTGCCATCAGTGAAGGACAGGGCTATGAAAAACTGTTTTTT CAISEGQGYEKLFF